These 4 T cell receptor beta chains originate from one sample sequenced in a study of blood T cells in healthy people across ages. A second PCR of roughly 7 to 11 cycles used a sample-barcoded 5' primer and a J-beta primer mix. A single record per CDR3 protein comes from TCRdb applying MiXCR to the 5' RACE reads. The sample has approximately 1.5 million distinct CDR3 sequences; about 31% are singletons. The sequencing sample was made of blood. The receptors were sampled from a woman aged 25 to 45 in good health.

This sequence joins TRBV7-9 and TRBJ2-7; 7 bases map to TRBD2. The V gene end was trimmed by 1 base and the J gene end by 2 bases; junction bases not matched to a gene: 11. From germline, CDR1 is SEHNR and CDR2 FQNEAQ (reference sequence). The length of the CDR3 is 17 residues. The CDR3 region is CASSLEVGGSGAYEQYF. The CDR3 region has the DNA TGTGCCAGCAGCTTAGAGGTCGGCGGGAGCGGGGCCTACGAGCAGTACTTC.

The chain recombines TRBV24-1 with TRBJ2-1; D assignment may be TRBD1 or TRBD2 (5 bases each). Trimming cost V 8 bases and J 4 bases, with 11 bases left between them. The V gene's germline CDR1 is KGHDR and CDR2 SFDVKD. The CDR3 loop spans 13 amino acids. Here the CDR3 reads CATMGTEYNEQFF. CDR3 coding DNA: TGTGCCACCATGGGGACGGAATACAATGAGCAGTTCTTC.

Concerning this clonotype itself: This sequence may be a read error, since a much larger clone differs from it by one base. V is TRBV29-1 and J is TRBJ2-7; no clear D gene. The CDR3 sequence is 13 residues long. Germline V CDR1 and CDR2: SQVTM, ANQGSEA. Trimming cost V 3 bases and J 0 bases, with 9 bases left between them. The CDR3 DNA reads TGCAGCGTTGAGGACGAACGCTCCTACGAGCAGTACTTC. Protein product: CSVEDERSYEQYF.

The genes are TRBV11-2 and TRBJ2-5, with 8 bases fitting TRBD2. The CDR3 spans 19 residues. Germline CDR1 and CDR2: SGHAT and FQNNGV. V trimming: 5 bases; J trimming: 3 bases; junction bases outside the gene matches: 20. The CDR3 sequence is CASSLSSGATSIFKETQYF. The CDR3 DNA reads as TGTGCCAGCAGCCTCAGTAGCGGGGCAACCTCTATATTCAAAGAGACCCAGTACTTC. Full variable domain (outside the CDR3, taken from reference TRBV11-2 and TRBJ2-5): EAGVAQSPRYKIIEKRQSVAFWCNPISGHATLYWYQQILGQGPKLLIQFQNNGVVDDSQLPKDRFSAERLKGVDSTLKIQPAKLEDSAVYLCASSLSSGATSIFKETQYFGPGTRLLVL.